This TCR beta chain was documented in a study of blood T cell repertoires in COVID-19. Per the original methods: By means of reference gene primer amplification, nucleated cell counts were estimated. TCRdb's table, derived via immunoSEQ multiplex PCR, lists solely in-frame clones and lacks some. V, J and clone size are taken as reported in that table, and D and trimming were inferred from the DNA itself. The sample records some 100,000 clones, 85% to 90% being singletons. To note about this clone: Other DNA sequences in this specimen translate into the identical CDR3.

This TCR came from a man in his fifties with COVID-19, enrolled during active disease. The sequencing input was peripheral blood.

CDR3 nucleotide sequence: TGTGCCAGCTCACCGCAGGGCTTGAACACTGAAGCTTTCTTT. Translating gives CASSPQGLNTEAFF. The chain links TRBV18 to TRBJ1-1, with a tentative D call TRBD1 (5 bases). There are 14 residues in the CDR3. V was shortened by 3 bases and J by 0 bases, with 8 bases between the two germline ends. The germline gives CDR1 KGHSH, CDR2 LQKENI.